This TCR beta chain derives from a study of lymphopenia after photon versus proton radiotherapy. Of note for this clone: Its specificity is not known.

Measured with immunoSEQ multiplex PCR; TCRdb has only the in-frame clones, and not every one. The sample records some 40,000 clones, more than 70% being singletons. This CDR3 comprises 13 residues. In germline, CDR1 is LNHDA, CDR2 SQIVND (reference sequence). V was pared by 5 bases and J by 9 bases, with 16 bases between. Points from the study as a whole: Only patients who died were analyzed for survival; proton advantage is unproven. Proton therapy kept repertoires fairly stable, unlike photons, which gained effector/memory cells.

This specimen was peripheral blood, taken from a patient treated with proton-based radiotherapy. The chain recombines TRBV19 with TRBJ1-1; perhaps TRBD1 as D (5 bases). This receptor was identified in a woman between 65 and 79 years old with pancreatic cancer. Some clones in this sample may be carry-over from other donors' samples. CDR3 sequence reads: CASSGDGVKQAFF. The CDR3 region has the DNA TGTGCCAGTAGTGGGGACGGCGTAAAGCAAGCTTTCTTT.